One T cell receptor (beta chain) is described in this entry. Its antigen is not known. Per the germline V gene, CDR1 is PRHDT and CDR2 is FYEKMQ (reference sequence). The CDR3 runs to 12 residues. V lost 1 base and J 5 bases, leaving 5 bases between the germline ends. The data derive from a study of T cell responses to AZD1222 COVID-19 vaccine. The study, taken as a whole, reports: Vaccination with two AZD1222 doses was followed by a rise in Spike-specific TCR breadth and depth. There were mostly white British donors and more females than males, and clonal diversity was possibly underestimated. The study found vaccine-associated CD4 TCRs spanning spike, dominant at 160-218 and 743-854.

The data were produced by immunoSEQ multiplex PCR, yet TCRdb's version contains in-frame clones alone and is incomplete. Here the sample spans 95,000 to 150,000 clones, 70% to 90% being singletons. V usage is TRBV13 and J usage is TRBJ2-5; D remains ambiguous. The origin of this receptor is an adult in good health. Sequencing used peripheral blood, obtained on day 0 of AZD1222 vaccination. The chain's CDR3 is CASSLVAETQYF. CDR3 nucleotide sequence: TGTGCCAGCAGCTTAGTTGCTGAGACCCAGTACTTC. Together with reference TRBV13 and TRBJ2-5, the CDR3 gives the full variable domain: AAGVIQSPRHLIKEKRETATLKCYPIPRHDTVYWYQQGPGQDPQFLISFYEKMQSDKGSIPDRFSAQQFSDYHSELNMSSLELGDSALYFCASSLVAETQYFGPGTRLLVL.